This T cell receptor beta chain was recovered during a study of identical twins. Germline V gene lookup returns CDR1 SGHTA and CDR2 FQGNSA. The CDR3 has 15 residues. The table lists this clonotype with a few counts. TCRdb reprocessed the 5' RACE reads with MiXCR, giving one entry per CDR3 protein. The sample includes some 1,700,000 distinct CDR3 sequences, 32% of them seen just once. The specimen was cord blood. This sequence joins TRBV7-2 and TRBJ2-4; 9 nucleotides agree with TRBD2. TRBJ2-7 matches the DNA end more closely, so the J call is doubtful. This TCR was sampled from a newborn girl in good health. As DNA, the CDR3 is TGTGCCAGCAGCTTAGTCGCTAGCGGGAATGGCGAGCAGTACTTC. Translated: CASSLVASGNGEQYF.